This note documents a single T cell receptor (beta chain) sequence. Germline loops: CDR1 LNHDA, CDR2 SQIVND (reference sequence). The V end was cut by 7 bases, the J end by 0 bases, with 12 bases between. The CDR3 totals 14 residues. This sample was included in a study of blood T cell repertoires in COVID-19. Overall study: Specimens from acute and convalescent COVID-19 originated in the United States, Italy and Spain. From T cells, B-cell-depleted T cells, or PBMCs came the material, which was cDNA or gDNA.

How the authors handled the data: Amplifying reference gene primers gave estimates of nucleated cell counts. Method: immunoSEQ multiplex PCR; TCRdb's copy keeps in-frame clones and lacks some. The DNA was the basis for D and trimming; V, J and clone size are from that table. The table shows about 80,000 clones, with approximately 83% occurring only once. The receptor was derived from a human donor in a cohort sampled during active COVID-19. The V and J genes are TRBV19 and TRBJ1-2; D remains ambiguous. The sequenced sample was peripheral blood. The CDR3, as DNA: TGTGCCAGTACCCGTGACAACGCTAACTATGGCTACACCTTC. Translation: CASTRDNANYGYTF.